This T cell receptor beta chain was profiled in a study of T cell changes during pregnancy in multiple sclerosis. The CDR3 extends over 15 amino acids. The germline V gene encodes CDR1 SEHNR and CDR2 FQNEAQ (reference sequence). The ends lost 7 bases at V and 4 bases at J; junction bases unmatched: 9. The method was immunoSEQ multiplex PCR; TCRdb's version includes in-frame clones alone and lacks a portion of them. The profile covers tens of thousands of clones, with 90% to 95% appearing a single time and 0.95% to 1.5% taken by the ten largest. The source of this sequence is a female donor with multiple sclerosis, enrolled in a pregnancy study. V and J are TRBV7-9 and TRBJ2-3, with 9 bases that match TRBD1. Here the sequenced sample was peripheral blood, taken in the third trimester of pregnancy. The CDR3 protein is CASTSGTGRPDTQYF. For the CDR3, the DNA is TGTGCCAGCACCTCCGGGACAGGGAGGCCAGATACGCAGTATTTT.